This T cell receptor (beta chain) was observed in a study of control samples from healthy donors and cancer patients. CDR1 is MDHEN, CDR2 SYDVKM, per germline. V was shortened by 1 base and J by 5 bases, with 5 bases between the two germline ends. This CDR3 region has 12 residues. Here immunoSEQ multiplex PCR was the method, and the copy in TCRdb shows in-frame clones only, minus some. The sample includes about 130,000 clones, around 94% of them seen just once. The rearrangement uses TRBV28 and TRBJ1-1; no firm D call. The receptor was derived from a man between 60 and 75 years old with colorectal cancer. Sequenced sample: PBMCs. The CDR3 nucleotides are TGTGCCAGCAGTTTATACGGGACTGAAGCTTTCTTT. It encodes CASSLYGTEAFF.